Included here is one T cell receptor (beta chain) sequence, with context. Its antigen is not identified. The CDR3 is made up of 14 amino acids. Germline assignment: CDR1 SGHAT and CDR2 FQNNGV. V was cut by 1 base and J by 6 bases, with 12 bases left in between. TCR beta CDR3 regions were amplified from RNA. Researchers ran a first-round RT-PCR on the TCR CDR3 using the HTBI primer set. TCRdb reprocessed the multiplex PCR reads via MiXCR and lists one record per CDR3 protein. The table records 300,000 to 400,000 distinct CDR3 sequences, about 21% of them present only once. These data come from a study of T cells in Graves' hyperthyroidism and ophthalmopathy. Study findings and constraints: Appearing also in blood were most of the thyroid clonotypes expanded above 0.001.

Sequencing was carried out using blood. This receptor was identified in a woman aged 45 to 65 with Graves' hyperthyroidism. The chain is built from TRBV11-2 and TRBJ1-1; D call uncertain. The CDR3 bases are TGTGCCAGCAGCTTAGTTGGGTTAAGCCCTGAAGCTTTCTTT. This codes for CASSLVGLSPEAFF.